One T cell receptor (beta chain) is described in this entry. Produced via immunoSEQ multiplex PCR; TCRdb's table is partial and in-frame only. The table shows 150,000 to 200,000 clones, with 84% occurring only once. The CDR3 spans 15 residues. J was trimmed by 1 base and V by 2 bases; bases with no gene match: 4. Per the germline V gene, CDR1 is SEHNR and CDR2 is FQNEAQ (reference sequence). Recovered status in Cohort 3 required two negative PCRs, clearance, or symptom resolution. This specimen comes from a study of blood T cell repertoires in COVID-19. Across the study: T cells, B-cell-depleted T cells, or PBMCs supplied cDNA or gDNA.

The sample consisted of PBMCs or T cells enriched from blood (not recorded which). The TCR sequence derives from a man in his forties who had recovered from COVID-19. V gene TRBV7-9 combines with J gene TRBJ1-1, with 7 bases fitting TRBD1. Here the CDR3 DNA reads TGTGCCAGCAGCTTATTATACAGGGGGAACACTGAAGCTTTCTTT. This gives the protein CASSLLYRGNTEAFF.